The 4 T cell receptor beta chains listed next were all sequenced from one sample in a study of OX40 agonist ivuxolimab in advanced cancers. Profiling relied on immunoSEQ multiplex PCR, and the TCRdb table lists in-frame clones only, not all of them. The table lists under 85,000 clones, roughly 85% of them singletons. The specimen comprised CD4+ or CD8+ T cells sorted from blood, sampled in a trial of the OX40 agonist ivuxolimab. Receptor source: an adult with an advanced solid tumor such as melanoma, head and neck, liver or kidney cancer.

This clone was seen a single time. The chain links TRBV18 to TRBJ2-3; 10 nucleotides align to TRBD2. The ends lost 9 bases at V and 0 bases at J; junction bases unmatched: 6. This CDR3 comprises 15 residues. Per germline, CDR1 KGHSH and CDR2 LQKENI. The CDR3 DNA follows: TGTGCCAGTTTCAGAGCGGGGGGGAGCACAGATACGCAGTATTTT. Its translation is CASFRAGGSTDTQYF.

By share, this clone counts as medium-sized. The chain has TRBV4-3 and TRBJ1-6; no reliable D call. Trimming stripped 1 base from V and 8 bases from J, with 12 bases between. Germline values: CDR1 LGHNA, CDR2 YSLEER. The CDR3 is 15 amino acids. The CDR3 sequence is CASSQVASRDSPLHF. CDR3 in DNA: TGCGCCAGCAGCCAAGTGGCATCTCGGGATTCACCCCTCCACTTT.

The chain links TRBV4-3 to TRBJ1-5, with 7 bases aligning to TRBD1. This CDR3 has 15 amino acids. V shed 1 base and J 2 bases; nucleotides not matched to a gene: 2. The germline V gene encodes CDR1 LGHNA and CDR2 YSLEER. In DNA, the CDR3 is TGCGCCAGCAGCCAAGCCGGGACAGGCAATCAGCCCCAGCATTTT. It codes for CASSQAGTGNQPQHF.

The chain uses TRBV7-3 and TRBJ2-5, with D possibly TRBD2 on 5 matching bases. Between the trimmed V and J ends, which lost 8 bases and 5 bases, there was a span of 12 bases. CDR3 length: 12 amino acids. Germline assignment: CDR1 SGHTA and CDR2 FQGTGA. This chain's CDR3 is CASGYTGETQYF. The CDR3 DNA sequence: TGTGCCAGCGGATACACGGGGGAGACCCAGTACTTC.